The 30 T cell receptor beta chains below come from one sample, sequenced in a study of shared clonotypes between healthy human individuals. Clones were sequenced by immunoSEQ multiplex PCR, and TCRdb holds only the in-frame ones, with some missing. The sample contains about 2.3 million clones, 80% to 95% of which appear only once. The specimen sequenced was naive CD4+ T cells from PBMCs. Subset given: CD45RA+ positively selected. The origin of the receptors is a man younger than 35 in good health. Some clones in this sample may be carry-over from other donors' samples.

This clone has more than one count but fewer than ten. The sample has other DNA sequences that encode this CDR3 too. The V gene is TRBV5-1, the J gene TRBJ2-7; 7 nucleotides match TRBD1. The CDR3 totals 14 residues. The V segment lost 4 bases and the J segment 0 bases; nucleotides outside the gene matches: 4. Germline CDR1 SGHRS, CDR2 YFSETQ. The CDR3, as DNA: TGCGCCAGCAGCCTAGGGACAGCCTCCTACGAGCAGTACTTC. The encoded protein is CASSLGTASYEQYF.

This chain uses TRBV7-9 with TRBJ2-6, with TRBD1 matching 7 bases. CDR3 size: 17 residues. From germline, CDR1 is SEHNR and CDR2 FQNEAQ (reference sequence). The trim removed 5 bases at V and 4 bases at J, leaving 11 bases unmatched. CDR3 in amino acids: CASSTQLQGSGANVLTF. CDR3 sequence (DNA): TGTGCCAGCAGCACCCAATTACAGGGGTCCGGGGCCAACGTCCTGACTTTC.

Concerning this clone: This sample also contains other DNA sequences that code for the same CDR3. Here the CDR3 reads CASSFGIQETQYF. CDR3 DNA: TGCGCCAGCAGCTTTGGGATCCAAGAGACCCAGTACTTC. The rearrangement joins TRBV5-1 to TRBJ2-5; the D is unclear. With 2 bases removed from V and 1 base from J, the gap between germline ends came to 6 bases. The germline gives CDR1 SGHRS, CDR2 YFSETQ. The CDR3 is made up of 13 amino acids. Full variable domain (missing parts from reference TRBV5-1 and TRBJ2-5): KAGVTQTPRYLIKTRGQQVTLSCSPISGHRSVSWYQQTPGQGLQFLFEYFSETQRNKGNFPGRFSGRQFSNSRSEMNVSTLELGDSALYLCASSFGIQETQYFGPGTRLLVL.

A remark on this clone: Other DNA sequences from this sample encode an identical CDR3 as well. The CDR3 coding sequence is TGTGCCAGCAGTTTAGTGGGTACCGGGGAGCTGTTTTTT. This gives the protein CASSLVGTGELFF. The gene calls are TRBV27 and TRBJ2-2; D unresolved. Germline loops: CDR1 MNHEY, CDR2 SMNVEV (reference sequence). This CDR3 contains 13 residues. The ends were cut back, 2 bases at V and 5 bases at J, with 6 bases in the middle.

V gene TRBV28 combines with J gene TRBJ2-7; 8 bases agree with TRBD1. The trim removed 5 bases at V and 5 bases at J, leaving 8 bases unmatched. This CDR3 region has 14 residues. Germline CDR1 is MDHEN and CDR2 is SYDVKM. CDR3 protein: CASSPTGAVNEQYF. Here the CDR3 DNA reads TGTGCCAGCAGTCCGACAGGGGCGGTGAACGAGCAGTACTTC.

J is TRBJ2-5 and V is TRBV6-8; 7 bases align to TRBD2. This CDR3 has 16 residues. The V gene's germline CDR1 is MNHGY and CDR2 SAAAGT. Germline trimming cut 4 bases from V and 5 bases from J; bases unmatched to any gene: 13. CDR3 DNA: TGTGCCAGCAGTTTCCAACGGGGGGATCTTGTGGAGACCCAGTACTTC. This translates into CASSFQRGDLVETQYF.

V usage is TRBV4-2 and J usage is TRBJ1-3; unclear D gene. This CDR3 is built from 17 residues. CDR1 is LGHNA and CDR2 is YNFKEQ in the germline V gene. Trimming removed 0 bases from V and 0 bases from J, with 12 bases in between. The CDR3 bases are TGTGCCAGCAGCCAAGATCCTTTACGGGGCTCTGGAAACACCATATATTTT. It specifies CASSQDPLRGSGNTIYF.

V usage is TRBV7-2 and J usage is TRBJ2-7, with D perhaps matching TRBD2 (6 bases). Germline CDR1 and CDR2: SGHTA and FQGNSA. This CDR3 has 16 residues. Trimming left V 2 bases short and J 2 bases short, with 16 bases between. For the CDR3, the DNA is TGTGCCAGCAGCTTATATAGGCTAGCGATTACCTACGAGCAGTACTTC. Encoded protein: CASSLYRLAITYEQYF.

V usage is TRBV7-9 and J usage is TRBJ2-5; TRBD2 might be the D (5 bases). V was pared by 5 bases and J by 4 bases, with 11 bases between. The length of the CDR3 is 13 residues. CDR1 is SEHNR, CDR2 FQNEAQ, per germline (reference sequence). The CDR3 region has the DNA TGTGCCAGCAGCCCTACTCGGGGAGAGACCCAGTACTTC. Protein product: CASSPTRGETQYF.

The sample holds a few counts of this clone. The chain recombines TRBV2 with TRBJ1-5; no clear D gene. Trimming shortened V by 1 base and J by 4 bases, and 11 bases separated the two germline ends. Per germline, CDR1 SNHLY and CDR2 FYNNEI. The CDR3 extends over 15 amino acids. CDR3 sequence (DNA): TGTGCCAGCAGTGAAGACCGCGTACTGAATCAGCCCCAGCATTTT. Amino acid sequence: CASSEDRVLNQPQHF.

CDR3: CAIKPGQNYGYTF. The DNA of the CDR3 is TGTGCCATCAAACCGGGACAGAACTATGGCTACACCTTC. The chain recombines TRBV10-3 with TRBJ1-2; 7 bases align to TRBD1. Unmatched junction bases numbered 4, after V lost 7 bases and J lost 2 bases. This CDR3 is built from 13 residues. Looked up from germline, CDR1 is ENHRY and CDR2 is SYGVKD.

This clone was detected only once. This chain joins TRBV18 and TRBJ2-7; 7 bases match TRBD2. The CDR3 extends over 15 amino acids. The J segment lost 3 bases and the V segment lost 4 bases, leaving 9 bases of the junction unmatched. The V gene's germline CDR1 is KGHSH and CDR2 LQKENI. The CDR3, as DNA: TGTGCCAGCTCACAAACCTCTGGGGGGGTCTACGAGCAGTACTTC. It translates to CASSQTSGGVYEQYF.

This chain joins TRBV6-1 and TRBJ2-2, with 8 bases aligning to TRBD1. The CDR3 consists of 17 residues. Germline assignment: CDR1 MNHNS and CDR2 SASEGT. The trim removed 4 bases at V and 0 bases at J, leaving 7 bases unmatched. CDR3 sequence (DNA): TGTGCCAGCAGTGGGCAAATGGGACAGGCGAACACCGGGGAGCTGTTTTTT. This sequence encodes CASSGQMGQANTGELFF.

The chain joins TRBV2 to TRBJ2-7; D unresolved. Germline values: CDR1 SNHLY, CDR2 FYNNEI. Trimming pared 6 bases from V and 2 bases from J, leaving 8 bases between. CDR3 size: 12 residues. The CDR3 DNA is TGTGCCAGCAGGGGGATGGCCTACGAGCAGTACTTC. It codes for CASRGMAYEQYF.

The chain couples TRBV27 to TRBJ1-1, with D unclear. CDR1 and CDR2 from the germline V gene are MNHEY and SMNVEV (reference sequence). V was clipped by 2 bases and J by 3 bases, with 7 bases between them. This CDR3 is 13 amino acids long. In DNA form, the CDR3 reads TGTGCCAGCAGTTTAGCCAGTTACACTGAAGCTTTCTTT. The encoded protein is CASSLASYTEAFF.

This sequence joins TRBV25-1 and TRBJ1-2, with TRBD1 as a possible D gene (6 bases). The germline gives CDR1 MGHDK, CDR2 SYGVNS. The CDR3 is 14 amino acids. Trimming shortened V by 0 bases and J by 10 bases, and 15 bases separated the two germline ends. CDR3 coding DNA: TGTGCCAGCAGTGAATATCGGGTGGGGGCCGACTACACCTTC. This gives the protein CASSEYRVGADYTF.

This chain links TRBV2 with TRBJ2-1; no clear D. The V end lost 1 base, the J end lost 4 bases, and 5 bases lay between the germline ends. Germline CDR1 reads SNHLY; CDR2 reads FYNNEI. There are 13 residues in the CDR3. The CDR3: CASSEVVYNEQFF. The CDR3 bases are TGTGCCAGCAGTGAAGTGGTGTACAATGAGCAGTTCTTC.

The V gene is TRBV11-2, the J gene TRBJ2-2; weak D call: TRBD2 (6 bases). Trimming shortened V by 5 bases and J by 4 bases, and 17 bases separated the two germline ends. The V gene's germline CDR1 is SGHAT and CDR2 FQNNGV. The CDR3 length is 16 residues. Here the CDR3 DNA reads TGTGCCAGCAGCCCTATCCGGGGGAAAGGCACCGGGGAGCTGTTTTTT. Translating it yields CASSPIRGKGTGELFF.

This clone was recorded once. The chain employs TRBV7-2 and TRBJ2-1, with 7 bases fitting TRBD2. The CDR3 is 13 residues long. V shed 4 bases, J shed 9 bases, and the junction held 6 bases outside the gene matches. Germline CDR1 is SGHTA and CDR2 is FQGNSA. The CDR3 DNA reads TGTGCCAGCAGCTACTCTAGCGGACTTGAGCAGTTCTTC. Its translation is CASSYSSGLEQFF. Full variable domain (rest looked up from reference TRBV7-2 and TRBJ2-1): GAGVSQSPSNKVTEKGKDVELRCDPISGHTALYWYRQSLGQGLEFLIYFQGNSAPDKSGLPSDRFSAERTGGSVSTLTIQRTQQEDSAVYLCASSYSSGLEQFFGPGTRLTVL.

V and J are TRBV7-2 and TRBJ1-2; D gene ambiguous. Trimming removed 5 bases at V and 8 bases at J, with 21 bases between. CDR3 length equals 15 residues. Germline V gene lookup returns CDR1 SGHTA and CDR2 FQGNSA. For the CDR3, the DNA is TGTGCCAGCAGCCGGACCCTGAATCTAGGAGACGGCTACACCTTC. Amino acids: CASSRTLNLGDGYTF.

The chain has TRBV5-8 and TRBJ1-1; D may be TRBD1 (5 bases). Trimming removed 2 bases from V and 4 bases from J, with 12 bases in between. CDR1 is SGHTS and CDR2 is YDEGEE in the germline V gene. The CDR3 has 14 residues. For the CDR3, the DNA is TGTGCCAGCAGCTTCCGGGGCCAGGGCACTGAAGCTTTCTTT. Its protein is CASSFRGQGTEAFF.

This chain joins TRBV11-2 and TRBJ2-1, with D possibly being TRBD1 (5 bases). The germline CDR1 and CDR2 sequences are SGHAT and FQNNGV. V shed 0 bases and J shed 7 bases, with 13 bases lying between them. The CDR3 covers 15 residues. CDR3 coding DNA: TGTGCCAGCAGCTTAGATAGTGGGGCCTTAAATGAGCAGTTCTTC. It translates to CASSLDSGALNEQFF.

The chain has TRBV28 and TRBJ2-3; 8 bases are shared with TRBD1. The CDR3 runs 17 residues. The germline CDR1 and CDR2 sequences are MDHEN and SYDVKM. V dropped 5 bases and J dropped 1; count of bases not matched to a gene: 11. The CDR3 DNA reads as TGTGCCAGCAGTCAGAGATCAGGGGGCACGGGCACAGATACGCAGTATTTT. Translated, it gives CASSQRSGGTGTDTQYF.

This clone has a single count. The chain links TRBV5-6 to TRBJ1-5, with TRBD1 as a possible D gene (5 bases). The CDR3 contains 16 residues. CDR1 and CDR2 (germline): SGHDT, YYEEEE. V was trimmed by 4 bases and J by 2 bases, leaving 16 bases between them. The chain's CDR3 is CASSRGVAAGNQPQHF. CDR3 nucleotides: TGTGCCAGCAGCCGGGGGGTGGCCGCGGGCAATCAGCCCCAGCATTTT.

The sample holds one count of this clone. The chain joins TRBV19 to TRBJ2-3; 7 bases agree with TRBD2. V was clipped by 4 bases and J by 2 bases; unmatched bases: 6. The CDR3 is 15 amino acids. Germline V gene data show CDR1 as LNHDA and CDR2 as SQIVND (reference sequence). For the CDR3, the DNA is TGTGCCAGTAGTACAGGCGGGGGAAACACAGATACGCAGTATTTT. Encoded protein: CASSTGGGNTDTQYF.

This rearrangement joins TRBV7-2 to TRBJ2-2; 7 bases align to TRBD1. Germline lookup yields CDR1 SGHTA and CDR2 FQGNSA. The CDR3 consists of 14 residues. V gave up 6 bases and J gave up 5 bases; unmatched junction bases: 6. In DNA, the CDR3 is TGTGCCAGCAGGCCGGGACAGCTTACCGGGGAGCTGTTTTTT. It codes for CASRPGQLTGELFF.

V gene TRBV2 combines with J gene TRBJ1-5, with a tentative D call TRBD1 (5 bases). V was pared by 4 bases and J by 6 bases, with 10 bases between. CDR3 size: 13 residues. CDR1 and CDR2 from the germline V gene are SNHLY and FYNNEI. The CDR3 DNA follows: TGTGCCAGCAGTGGGGGGGGGACTCAGCCCCAGCATTTT. Protein: CASSGGGTQPQHF.

The chain employs TRBV9 and TRBJ1-2, with D tentatively TRBD1 (6 bases). CDR1 and CDR2 from the germline V gene are SGDLS and YYNGEE. Trimming cost V 0 bases and J 4 bases, with 13 bases left between them. The CDR3 has 15 residues. This CDR3 is CASSVVGAASYGYTF. DNA of the CDR3: TGTGCCAGCAGCGTAGTGGGGGCAGCTTCCTATGGCTACACCTTC.

This sequence joins TRBV6-6 and TRBJ2-2; TRBD2 agrees at 11 bases. The CDR3 has 16 amino acids. Looked up from germline, CDR1 is MNHNY and CDR2 is SVGAGI (reference sequence). J lost 0 bases, V lost 5 bases, and 2 bases had no gene match. CDR3 DNA: TGTGCCAGCAGTAAACTAGCGGGGGCGAACACCGGGGAGCTGTTTTTT. Protein product: CASSKLAGANTGELFF.

V gene TRBV28 combines with J gene TRBJ2-7; 8 positions agree with TRBD1. V was clipped by 4 bases and J by 4 bases; unmatched bases: 12. Germline V gives CDR1 MDHEN, CDR2 SYDVKM. CDR3 length: 16 amino acids. CDR3 amino acids: CASSYALDRAKYEQYF. CDR3 in DNA: TGTGCCAGCAGTTACGCCCTGGACAGGGCAAAATACGAGCAGTACTTC.